This is a list of T cell receptor beta chains from one sample in a study of technical replicates of blood from a few donors. TCRdb's table, derived via immunoSEQ multiplex PCR, lists solely in-frame clones and lacks some. Altogether some 75,000 clones are present, about 96% being singletons, with the ten largest covering about 0.31%. What was sequenced was T cells isolated from PBMCs. These receptors originate from a human donor in good health. The CDR3 runs from the conserved cysteine through the conserved F or W. A D gene is named only where the DNA matches it firmly. Some rows mark clone size as missing; the rest say once, few, many or name a class of expanded clone.

>TRBJ2-2|NA|TRBV7-3|NA
CASSFLTQGYTGELFF
TGTGCCAGCAGCTTTCTTACCCAGGGTTACACCGGGGAGCTGTTTTTT
>TRBJ2-1|NA|TRBV7-2|TRBD2
CASSSFSAGAYNEQFF
TGTGCCAGCAGCTCGTTCTCGGCGGGGGCCTACAATGAGCAGTTCTTC
>TRBJ2-7|NA|TRBV6-1|NA
CASSEGALPEQYF
TGTGCCAGCAGTGAAGGGGCCCTGCCCGAGCAGTACTTC
>TRBJ2-7|NA|TRBV9|NA
CASSVAGISYEQYF
TGTGCCAGCAGCGTAGCGGGGATCTCCTACGAGCAGTACTTC
>TRBJ2-7|few|TRBV30|TRBD1
CAWTGTGPYEQYF
TGTGCCTGGACCGGGACAGGGCCCTACGAGCAGTACTTC
>TRBJ2-7|NA|TRBV10-1|TRBD2
CASPTVGGLVSYEQYF
TGCGCCAGCCCTACCGTAGGGGGACTAGTAAGCTACGAGCAGTACTTC
>TRBJ2-7|NA|TRBV4-2|NA
CASSEQSEQYF
TGTGCCAGCAGCGAACAGAGCGAGCAGTACTTC
>TRBJ1-2|NA|TRBV27|TRBD1
CASSFISDRGNYGYTF
TGTGCCAGCAGTTTTATTAGCGACAGGGGGAACTATGGCTACACCTTC
>TRBJ2-1|once|TRBV7-9|TRBD2
CASSLGGRAYNEQFF
TGTGCCAGCAGCTTGGGCGGGAGGGCCTACAATGAGCAGTTCTTC
>TRBJ2-1|NA|TRBV9|NA
CASSVRDFYNEQFF
TGTGCCAGCAGCGTAAGGGACTTCTACAATGAGCAGTTCTTC
>TRBJ1-1|NA|TRBV12-5|TRBD1
CASGLRAGQGGTEAFF
TGTGCTAGTGGATTAAGGGCGGGACAGGGGGGAACTGAAGCTTTCTTT
>TRBJ2-2|NA|TRBV2|TRBD1
CASGRWGQGNYAGELFF
TGTGCCAGCGGCCGGTGGGGACAGGGTAACTATGCCGGGGAGCTGTTTTTT
>TRBJ2-5|NA|TRBV21-1|NA
CASRGAETQYF
TGTGCCAGCCGGGGGGCAGAGACCCAGTACTTC
>TRBJ1-1|NA|TRBV5-1|TRBD1
CASLRTGDTEAFF
TGCGCCAGCCTTCGGACAGGGGACACTGAAGCTTTCTTT
>TRBJ2-7|NA|TRBV7-2|TRBD1
CASSRDRGTYEQYF
TGTGCCAGCAGCCGGGACAGGGGGACCTACGAGCAGTACTTC
>TRBJ2-3|NA|TRBV6-1|TRBD1
CASRTGTGILDTQYF
TGTGCCAGCAGGACCGGGACAGGGATTTTAGATACGCAGTATTTT
>TRBJ2-7|NA|TRBV7-3|NA
CASSLNLRGEQYF
TGTGCCAGCAGCTTAAATCTGCGGGGCGAGCAGTACTTC
>TRBJ1-1|NA|TRBV29-1|TRBD1
CSGRDREDTEAFF
TGCAGCGGCCGGGACAGGGAAGACACTGAAGCTTTCTTT
>TRBJ2-7|NA|TRBV4-2|TRBD2
CASSQVLAGALEQYF
TGTGCCAGCAGCCAAGTGTTAGCGGGGGCTTTGGAGCAGTACTTC
>TRBJ1-5|NA|TRBV5-8|NA
CASSLTVAVNQPQHF
TGTGCCAGCAGCTTGACCGTGGCGGTTAATCAGCCCCAGCATTTT
>TRBJ1-4|NA|TRBV7-6|NA
CASSVRAGGGEKLFF
TGTGCCAGCAGCGTAAGGGCGGGCGGGGGTGAAAAACTGTTTTTT
>TRBJ2-3|once|TRBV7-8|NA
CASSLRLVTDTQYF
TGTGCCAGCAGCCTACGACTGGTCACAGATACGCAGTATTTT
>TRBJ1-2|NA|TRBV6-1|NA
CASSWDGLYYGYTF
TGTGCCAGCAGCTGGGACGGACTATACTATGGCTACACCTTC
>TRBJ1-1|NA|TRBV18|TRBD1
CASSVGTGVSEAFF
TGTGCCAGCTCAGTCGGGACAGGGGTCTCTGAAGCTTTCTTT
>TRBJ2-7|NA|TRBV4-3|NA
CASSQVAVSSYEQYF
TGCGCCAGCAGCCAGGTAGCGGTATCCTCCTACGAGCAGTACTTC
>TRBJ2-5|NA|TRBV29-1|TRBD2
CSVVLAVGETQYF
TGCAGCGTTGTCCTAGCGGTGGGAGAGACCCAGTACTTC
>TRBJ2-7|once|TRBV28|TRBD2
CASRGQRESRHYEQYF
TGTGCCAGCAGGGGCCAGCGGGAGTCGAGGCACTACGAGCAGTACTTC
>TRBJ2-1|NA|TRBV11-2|TRBD2
CASSYSGKRDNEQFF
TGTGCCAGCAGCTATAGCGGGAAGAGGGACAATGAGCAGTTCTTC
>TRBJ2-3|NA|TRBV28|NA
CASNPGFIVDTQYF
TGTGCCAGCAACCCAGGGTTTATTGTGGATACGCAGTATTTT
>TRBJ2-1|NA|TRBV9|TRBD2
CASSVEGLAGNEQFF
TGTGCCAGCAGCGTAGAGGGACTAGCCGGCAATGAGCAGTTCTTC
>TRBJ2-3|NA|TRBV29-1|NA
CSTAGLYTDTQYF
TGCAGCACTGCGGGGTTGTATACAGATACGCAGTATTTT
>TRBJ2-1|NA|TRBV7-2|TRBD1
CASSYRDSGEQFF
TGTGCCAGCAGCTACCGGGACAGTGGTGAGCAGTTCTTC
>TRBJ1-2|NA|TRBV28|NA
CASSLRDISNYGYTF
TGTGCCAGCAGTTTAAGGGACATCTCTAACTATGGCTACACCTTC
>TRBJ1-5|NA|TRBV5-8|NA
CASSLTGGGEVQHF
TGTGCCAGCAGCTTGACGGGCGGCGGGGAAGTCCAGCATTTT
>TRBJ2-7|NA|TRBV5-1|NA
CASSLGGTYEQYF
TGCGCCAGCAGCTTGGGAGGTACCTACGAGCAGTACTTC
>TRBJ1-1|NA|TRBV28|TRBD1
CASSQDRSLNTEAFF
TGTGCCAGCAGTCAGGACAGGAGCCTGAACACTGAAGCTTTCTTT